The 16 T cell receptor beta chains below all came from one sample that was sequenced in a study of lymphopenia after photon versus proton radiotherapy. Using immunoSEQ multiplex PCR, the repertoire was profiled, and TCRdb retains in-frame clones only, with some absent. Seen here are some 64,000 clones, roughly 87% observed once, and the top ten hold 13%. Sequencing was performed on peripheral blood, taken from a patient treated with proton-based radiotherapy. All receptors come from a man of 80 years or more with esophageal cancer.

The rearrangement uses TRBV18 and TRBJ2-5, with TRBD1 identical over 11 bases. V shed 5 bases, J shed 1 base, and the junction held 6 bases outside the gene matches. Looked up from germline, CDR1 is KGHSH and CDR2 is LQKENI. This CDR3 has 16 residues. This CDR3 is CASSSWTGGTQETQYF. The CDR3 region has the DNA TGTGCCAGCTCATCATGGACAGGGGGCACCCAAGAGACCCAGTACTTC.

CDR3 DNA: TGTGCCAGCAGCTTAACCTACGAGCAGTACTTC. Residues: CASSLTYEQYF. The chain carries TRBV7-2 and TRBJ2-7; unclear D gene. The V gene lost 2 bases and the J gene lost 2 bases, with 1 base spanning the gap. There are 11 residues in the CDR3. CDR1 SGHTA and CDR2 FQGNSA come from the germline V gene. Looking up the rest from reference TRBV7-2 and TRBJ2-7 gives the full variable domain: GAGVSQSPSNKVTEKGKDVELRCDPISGHTALYWYRQSLGQGLEFLIYFQGNSAPDKSGLPSDRFSAERTGGSVSTLTIQRTQQEDSAVYLCASSLTYEQYFGPGTRLTVT.

The gene calls are TRBV6-5 and TRBJ2-7, with D perhaps matching TRBD1 (6 bases). Germline V gene data show CDR1 as MNHEY and CDR2 as SVGAGI. V was shortened by 0 bases and J by 0 bases, with 9 bases between the two germline ends. The CDR3 contains 15 residues. The DNA of the CDR3 is TGTGCCAGCAGTTACTCGGGCAGGGGCTCCTACGAGCAGTACTTC. Amino acid sequence: CASSYSGRGSYEQYF.

This clone appeared a few times. The chain has TRBV19 and TRBJ1-6; TRBD1 might be the D (5 bases). The CDR3 consists of 15 residues. V shed 7 bases and J shed 8 bases, with 18 bases lying between them. Germline CDR1 LNHDA, CDR2 SQIVND (reference sequence). CDR3 loop: CASTFRGGMDSPLHF. The CDR3 region has the DNA TGTGCCAGTACCTTCCGTGGGGGGATGGATTCACCCCTCCACTTT.

V usage is TRBV30 and J usage is TRBJ2-1; possible D gene TRBD1, 6 bases. The V and J ends lost 0 bases and 10 bases respectively, with 16 bases between them. In germline, CDR1 is GTSNPN, CDR2 SVGIG (reference sequence). This CDR3 has 14 amino acids. The CDR3 protein is CAWSVRTLGGEQFF. As DNA, the CDR3 is TGTGCCTGGAGTGTACGCACTTTAGGGGGAGAGCAGTTCTTC.

The J gene is TRBJ2-3, the V gene TRBV5-6; D uncertain. CDR3 length equals 15 residues. Trimming took 5 bases from V and 5 from J, leaving 18 bases between them. Per germline, CDR1 SGHDT and CDR2 YYEEEE. CDR3 sequence (DNA): TGTGCCAGCAGTCAGGTGGACGACGGTGGAGATACGCAGTATTTT. Residues: CASSQVDDGGDTQYF.

This clone appeared a single time. This chain joins TRBV10-2 and TRBJ2-5, with D maybe TRBD2 (5 bases). CDR1 WSHSY and CDR2 SAAADI come from the germline V gene. V was shortened by 2 bases and J by 6 bases, with 25 bases between the two germline ends. The CDR3 spans 18 residues. The DNA for the CDR3 is TGCGCCAGCAGTGAGCTCTTTTTGCGGGCCGGTACTGGGCAGACCCAGTACTTC. Protein sequence: CASSELFLRAGTGQTQYF.

V is TRBV2 and J is TRBJ1-1; maybe TRBD1 (5 bases). The CDR3 is 14 amino acids. Germline CDR1 and CDR2: SNHLY and FYNNEI. V gave up 5 bases and J gave up 7 bases, with 17 bases separating them. The CDR3 sequence: CASSWTPSRVEAFF. CDR3 nucleotides: TGTGCCAGCAGTTGGACCCCCTCCAGGGTTGAAGCTTTCTTT.

V and J are TRBV7-8 and TRBJ2-5, with D perhaps matching TRBD1 or TRBD2 (5 bases each). Germline CDR1 SGHVS, CDR2 FQNEAQ. The CDR3 contains 11 residues. Trimming left V 5 bases short and J 4 bases short, with 5 bases between. The chain's CDR3 is CASSGGETQYF. For the CDR3, the DNA is TGTGCCAGCAGCGGGGGAGAGACCCAGTACTTC.

The rearrangement joins TRBV7-3 to TRBJ2-1; TRBD2 matches at 14 bases. This CDR3 spans 18 amino acids. Unmatched junction bases numbered 10, after V lost 6 bases and J lost 3 bases. Looked up from germline, CDR1 is SGHTA and CDR2 is FQGTGA. CDR3 in DNA: TGTGCCAGCAGTTCCGGGACTAGCGGGGGCCCAGTCTACAATGAGCAGTTCTTC. Translating it yields CASSSGTSGGPVYNEQFF.

The chain employs TRBV18 and TRBJ2-1; TRBD2 agrees at 9 bases. Per germline, CDR1 KGHSH and CDR2 LQKENI. The CDR3 extends over 15 amino acids. The trim removed 0 bases at V and 7 bases at J, leaving 4 bases unmatched. The CDR3 is CASSPPRGGGNEQFF. The CDR3 DNA follows: TGTGCCAGCTCACCACCGCGGGGGGGTGGGAATGAGCAGTTCTTC.

The V gene is TRBV10-2, the J gene TRBJ2-1; 12 bases agree with TRBD2. With 10 bases clipped from V and 4 bases from J, the junction kept 8 bases outside the gene matches. The length of the CDR3 is 15 residues. Germline V gives CDR1 WSHSY, CDR2 SAAADI. The CDR3 loop reads CATGLAGISYNEQFF. CDR3 in DNA: TGCGCCACAGGACTAGCGGGGATCTCTTACAATGAGCAGTTCTTC.

J is TRBJ1-4 and V is TRBV9, with TRBD1 identical over 8 bases. Per the germline V gene, CDR1 is SGDLS and CDR2 is YYNGEE. Trimming removed 0 bases from V and 8 bases from J; junction bases left unmatched: 9. CDR3 length equals 16 residues. The CDR3 DNA is TGTGCCAGCAGCGTAGCCTCAGGGGGCCTAGGAGAAAAACTGTTTTTT. Amino acids: CASSVASGGLGEKLFF.

In regard to this clone: Relative to the germline gene, one junction end is altered; a read error may explain this. This rearrangement joins TRBV7-7 to TRBJ1-1; D gene unclear. There are 13 residues in the CDR3. The germline V gene has CDR1 SSHAT and CDR2 FNYEAQ (reference sequence). The CDR3 sequence: CASSLRRNTEAFF. DNA of the CDR3: TGTGCTAGCAGCTTACGAAGGAACACTGAAGCTTTCTTT. Filled out from reference TRBV7-7 and TRBJ1-1, the complete variable domain reads GAGVSQSPRYKVTKRGQDVTLRCDPISSHATLYWYQQALGQGPEFLTYFNYEAQPDKSGLPSDRFSAERPEGSISTLTIQRTEQRDSAMYRCASSLRRNTEAFFGQGTRLTVV.

The chain employs TRBV27 and TRBJ2-3; D gene uncertain. The CDR3 length is 20 residues. Looked up from germline, CDR1 is MNHEY and CDR2 is SMNVEV (reference sequence). Trimming cost V 4 bases and J 0 bases, with 26 bases left between them. The CDR3 here is CASSSSEPPGVHPSTDTQYF. The CDR3 region has the DNA TGTGCCAGCAGTTCCTCAGAGCCACCTGGGGTGCATCCTAGCACAGATACGCAGTATTTT.

V gene TRBV27 combines with J gene TRBJ2-1; D is unclear. From germline, CDR1 is MNHEY and CDR2 SMNVEV (reference sequence). The CDR3 covers 12 residues. The V gene lost 5 bases and the J gene lost 3 bases, with 5 bases spanning the gap. In DNA form, the CDR3 reads TGTGCCAGCAGTCCAAACTACAATGAGCAGTTCTTC. Protein product: CASSPNYNEQFF.